The 23 T cell receptor beta chains reported below all come from one sample, sequenced in a study of diagnostic markers for celiac disease (dated by TCRdb to about 2020). These reads were obtained on an Illumina MiSeq. The reads were reprocessed in TCRdb, with one entry per CDR3 protein sequence and no accompanying DNA. The sample table records 3,500 to 4,500 distinct CDR3 sequences. Of the sample, about 9.2% is held by the ten largest clones. Specimen: either unsorted cells or a sorted T cell fraction (not recorded which). These receptors were collected from a human donor. This table probably holds off-target reads from a library built for another chain.

The chain recombines TRBV6-5 with TRBJ2-1; as DNA is missing, the TRBD1 call by TCRdb cannot be tested. CDR3 length: 14 residues. The germline gives CDR1 MNHEY, CDR2 SVGAGI. The CDR3 sequence: CASSLLGDNYEQFF.

The chain couples TRBV7-2 to TRBJ2-1; lacking DNA, the TRBD2 call made by TCRdb goes unchecked. Germline CDR1 reads SGHTA; CDR2 reads FQGNSA. The CDR3 sequence is 16 residues long. CDR3 protein: CASSSRLAGGHNEQFF. Full variable domain (missing parts from reference TRBV7-2 and TRBJ2-1): GAGVSQSPSNKVTEKGKDVELRCDPISGHTALYWYRQSLGQGLEFLIYFQGNSAPDKSGLPSDRFSAERTGGSVSTLTIQRTQQEDSAVYLCASSSRLAGGHNEQFFGPGTRLTVL.

This clonotype is classed as medium-sized (0.01 to 0.1%) by frequency. The V and J genes are TRBV12-3 or TRBV12-4 and TRBJ2-3; TCRdb names TRBD1, which stays unverified in the absence of DNA. The CDR3 consists of 15 residues. CDR3 loop: CASSLSGGNTDTQYF.

Judged by frequency, this clonotype is medium-sized. The rearrangement links TRBV9 to TRBJ1-5; TCRdb calls TRBD1, which cannot be checked without DNA. The length of the CDR3 is 14 residues. Germline-derived CDR1 and CDR2 are SGDLS and YYNGEE. CDR3 sequence reads: CASSRGGTNQPQHF.

This sequence joins TRBV11-2 and TRBJ2-3; absent DNA, TCRdb's TRBD1 call cannot be checked. CDR1 is SGHAT, CDR2 FQNNGV, per germline. The CDR3 has 15 residues. This CDR3 is CASSDRGRRTDTQYF.

This clonotype counts as medium-sized by frequency. The chain couples TRBV11-2 to TRBJ2-3; TCRdb proposes TRBD1, but this gene call is untestable without DNA. There are 11 residues in the CDR3. Germline V gene lookup returns CDR1 SGHAT and CDR2 FQNNGV. CDR3 in amino acids: CASGGGGTQYF.

Its frequency marks this clonotype as medium-sized. The chain links TRBV28 to TRBJ2-3. CDR3 length: 12 amino acids. CDR1 is MDHEN and CDR2 is SYDVKM in the germline V gene. The CDR3 region is CASSLDRRAQYF.

This clonotype is classed as medium-sized by frequency. This sequence joins TRBV7-2 and TRBJ1-4. Per the germline V gene, CDR1 is SGHTA and CDR2 is FQGNSA. The CDR3 has 13 residues. The CDR3 loop reads CASSLVSFEKLFF.

The chain carries TRBV5-6 and TRBJ1-2. CDR1 SGHDT and CDR2 YYEEEE come from the germline V gene. The CDR3 consists of 12 residues. CDR3 region: CASSFAGSGYTF.

The V gene is TRBV5-1, the J gene TRBJ2-1; there is no DNA to check the TCRdb D call of TRBD1. This CDR3 has 20 amino acids. The germline gives CDR1 SGHRS, CDR2 YFSETQ. CDR3 amino acids: CASSSPQTGTVIGSYNEQFF.

This clonotype registers medium-sized by frequency. This chain links TRBV7-2 with TRBJ2-7. Germline CDR1 reads SGHTA; CDR2 reads FQGNSA. The CDR3 is made up of 13 amino acids. Here the CDR3 reads CASKSYLSYEQYF.

V is TRBV5-6 and J is TRBJ2-7; TCRdb's assignment of TRBD1 cannot be checked, as there is no DNA. CDR1 is SGHDT, CDR2 YYEEEE, per germline. The CDR3 is 14 amino acids. CDR3 in amino acids: CASSSPGRTYEQYF.

By frequency, this clonotype registers large. The chain carries TRBV9 and TRBJ1-4; absent DNA, TCRdb's TRBD1 call cannot be checked. Germline V gene data show CDR1 as SGDLS and CDR2 as YYNGEE. This CDR3 has 13 residues. The CDR3 sequence: CASSDSGREKLFF. Complete variable domain (other parts from reference TRBV9 and TRBJ1-4): DSGVTQTPKHLITATGQRVTLRCSPRSGDLSVYWYQQSLDQGLQFLIQYYNGEERAKGNILERFSAQQFPDLHSELNLSSLELGDSALYFCASSDSGREKLFFGSGTQLSVL.

The chain uses TRBV15 and TRBJ1-3; lacking DNA, the TRBD1 call made by TCRdb goes unchecked. This CDR3 is 16 amino acids long. Germline V gives CDR1 LNHNV, CDR2 YYDKDF (reference sequence). CDR3 in amino acids: CATSRGGGIAGNTIYF.

By frequency, this clonotype is medium-sized (0.01 to 0.1%). This sequence joins TRBV5-1 and TRBJ2-5. Germline CDR1 SGHRS, CDR2 YFSETQ. There are 16 residues in the CDR3. CDR3 residues: CASSFGSVQFKETQYF.

The gene calls are TRBV7-2 and TRBJ2-7. The CDR3 consists of 13 residues. Germline loops: CDR1 SGHTA, CDR2 FQGNSA. This CDR3 is CASSFRYLDEQYF.

The chain couples TRBV29-1 to TRBJ2-7; TCRdb's assignment of TRBD1 cannot be checked, as there is no DNA. The CDR3 sequence is 13 residues long. The germline V gene encodes CDR1 SQVTM and CDR2 ANQGSEA. This CDR3 is CSAGRDRAYEQYF.

The rearrangement uses TRBV10-3 and TRBJ2-7; TCRdb returns TRBD1, unconfirmable since there is no DNA. This CDR3 has 14 residues. The germline gives CDR1 ENHRY, CDR2 SYGVKD. CDR3: CANQQGEPPYEQYF.

V is TRBV5-1 and J is TRBJ2-5; TCRdb picks TRBD1, but there is no DNA to check that call. This CDR3 is built from 16 residues. Germline V lookup: CDR1 SGHRS, CDR2 YFSETQ. CDR3 sequence: CASSLVPGRQQETQYF.

The genes are TRBV20-1 and TRBJ1-5; TCRdb designates TRBD1, a call that cannot be tested without DNA. The CDR3 covers 16 residues. Germline V gives CDR1 DFQATT, CDR2 SNEGSKA (reference sequence). Here the CDR3 reads CSALRTRSSGNQPQHF.

The chain is built from TRBV7-9 and TRBJ2-3. CDR1 SEHNR and CDR2 FQNEAQ come from the germline V gene (reference sequence). The CDR3 consists of 12 residues. The CDR3 sequence: CASSSRTDTQYF. Combining the CDR3 with reference TRBV7-9 and TRBJ2-3 gives the whole variable domain DTGVSQNPRHKITKRGQNVTFRCDPISEHNRLYWYRQTLGQGPEFLTYFQNEAQLEKSRLLSDRFSAERPKGSFSTLEIQRTEQGDSAMYLCASSSRTDTQYFGPGTRLTVL.

Considering frequency, this clonotype is medium-sized. CDR3 residues: CASSLVTGGNTEAFF. The chain carries TRBV5-1 and TRBJ1-1; TCRdb lists TRBD1, though no DNA is available to test this call. The germline V gene encodes CDR1 SGHRS and CDR2 YFSETQ. The CDR3 extends over 15 amino acids.

The V call is TRBV24-1, the J call TRBJ2-1; TCRdb reports TRBD1, a call that lacks DNA to check it against. Germline CDR1 reads KGHDR; CDR2 reads SFDVKD. CDR3 length equals 16 residues. CDR3: CATSDGGRLSYNEQFF.